Reported below is one T cell receptor (beta chain). The antigen this receptor binds is unknown. Per-base quality was not reported, and no clone a single base away is much larger than it. Reading the label with the study, this specimen's treatment or condition is: in vitro stimulation with specific CMV peptide epitopes to enrich CMV-specific T cells. For sequencing, an Illumina HiSeq 1500 was employed. TCRdb trimmed public reads at Q25 via fastp, called clones via MiXCR and kept in-frame beta chains. Identical CDR3 proteins give one entry, which carries the most common genes and DNA. This sample lists roughly 700,000 distinct CDR3 sequences; approximately 33% were detected once. Over 15% of the sample belongs to the ten largest clones. The data were taken from a study of T cell repertoires in cytomegalovirus infection (dated by TCRdb to about 2019). Study-level background: The peptide stimulations were aimed at well-studied HLA-B-restricted epitopes as well as recently identified HLA-C-restricted CMV epitopes, whose presentation resists viral immunomodulation. Because public TCR beta signatures pointed to carriage of CMV infection together with the matching HLA type, the HLA type of each donor mattered for the analysis. General study outcomes and caveats: Carriers of CMV infection plus the relevant HLA type were discriminated by the cumulative frequency of public TCR beta family members in the study cohort and in an independent roughly 340-donor cohort. In the ex vivo response, HLA-C-restricted CMV-specific TCR beta clonotypes were dominant, and in two of eight donors the single most frequent clonotype came from this HLA-C-restricted group.

Looking up the germline V gene yields CDR1 SGHAT and CDR2 FQNNGV. A distance of 15 bases separates the germline ends of V and J, which lose 5 bases and 5 bases respectively. The CDR3, from cysteine to phenylalanine, totals 14 residues. The DNA shown is the 42-base CDR3, in frame from base 1. The sample was cultured PBMCs, taken from culture after CMV antigen stimulation. The chain employs TRBV11-2 and TRBJ1-1; the D gene lacks a confident call. The receptor was derived from a human donor in good health (CMV status not recorded). Some clones in this sample may be carry-over from other donors' samples. The nucleotide sequence reads TGTGCCAGCAGCCTTAACGTACAGAGTACTGAAGCTTTCTTT. This yields the protein CASSLNVQSTEAFF.